Listed below are T cell receptor beta chains from one sample, sequenced in a study of T cells expressing NK-cell markers. TCRdb reanalyzed the 5' RACE reads, giving one entry per CDR3 protein sequence and no DNA. This sample's table has about 540,000 distinct CDR3 sequences. The sequencing sample was made of blood T cells: a sorted CD56 or NKG2C T cell subset, CD4+ or CD8+ T cells, or bulk PBMC T cells (not recorded which). The receptors were gathered from a man between 18 and 35 years old in good health. Both conserved end residues are part of each CDR3. Fields, in order: V gene, J gene, CDR3 protein.

v_gene: TRBV27
j_gene: TRBJ2-2
CDR3aa: CATLRTHNTGELFF

v_gene: TRBV12-3/TRBV12-4
j_gene: TRBJ1-4
CDR3aa: CASSSQLRHEKLFF

v_gene: TRBV12-3/TRBV12-4
j_gene: TRBJ2-5
CDR3aa: CASSFSADGETQYF

v_gene: TRBV4-1
j_gene: TRBJ2-1
CDR3aa: CASSQEEAFGNEQFF

v_gene: TRBV5-1
j_gene: TRBJ2-5
CDR3aa: CASSLTAGRTSKETQYF

v_gene: TRBV6-1
j_gene: TRBJ2-3
CDR3aa: CASSDSWTASTDTQYF

v_gene: TRBV27
j_gene: TRBJ1-1
CDR3aa: CASSTQGTEAFF

v_gene: TRBV12-3/TRBV12-4
j_gene: TRBJ2-1
CDR3aa: CASSPGLADEQFF

v_gene: TRBV6-1
j_gene: TRBJ2-5
CDR3aa: CASRRTGTSRTETQYF

v_gene: TRBV5-1
j_gene: TRBJ2-1
CDR3aa: CASRLRLAGGEVLYNEQFF

v_gene: TRBV5-6
j_gene: TRBJ1-6
CDR3aa: CASSSWTGGYSPLHF

v_gene: TRBV6-6
j_gene: TRBJ1-4
CDR3aa: CASSYQGEEKLFF

v_gene: TRBV12-5
j_gene: TRBJ2-5
CDR3aa: CASGLEAGTSGIQYQETQYF